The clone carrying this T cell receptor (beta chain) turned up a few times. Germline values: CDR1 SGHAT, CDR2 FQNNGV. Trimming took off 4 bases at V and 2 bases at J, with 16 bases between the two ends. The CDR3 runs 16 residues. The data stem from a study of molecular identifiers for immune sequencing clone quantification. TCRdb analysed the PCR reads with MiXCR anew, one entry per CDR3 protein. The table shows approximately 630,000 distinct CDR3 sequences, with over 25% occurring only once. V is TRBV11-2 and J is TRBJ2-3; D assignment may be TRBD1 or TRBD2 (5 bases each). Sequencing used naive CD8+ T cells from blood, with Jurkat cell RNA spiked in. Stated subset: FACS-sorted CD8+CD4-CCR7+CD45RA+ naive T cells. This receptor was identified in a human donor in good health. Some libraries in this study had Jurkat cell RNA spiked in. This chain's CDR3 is CASSYPRDLDTDTQYF. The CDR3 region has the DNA TGTGCCAGCAGCTACCCCCGGGACCTAGACACAGATACGCAGTATTTT. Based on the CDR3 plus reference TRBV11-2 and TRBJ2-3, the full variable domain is EAGVAQSPRYKIIEKRQSVAFWCNPISGHATLYWYQQILGQGPKLLIQFQNNGVVDDSQLPKDRFSAERLKGVDSTLKIQPAKLEDSAVYLCASSYPRDLDTDTQYFGPGTRLTVL.